Described below is a single T cell receptor beta chain sequence and its context. The sample comes from a study of blood T cell repertoires in COVID-19. Study-level information: From the United States, Italy and Spain came samples of acute and convalescent COVID-19. Sources were T cells, B-cell-depleted T cells, or PBMCs; the material itself was cDNA or gDNA.

Participants' own reports of clinical history determined their cohort assignment. Per the authors' pipeline: Amplification of reference gene primers provided the estimated nucleated cell counts. Some clones are missing from TCRdb's copy, which holds only in-frame ones; the method was immunoSEQ multiplex PCR. From that table come the V and J calls and clone size; the DNA was used to work out D and trimming. Altogether a few hundred thousand clones are present, approximately 90% being singletons, with the ten largest covering approximately 1.2%. V shed 6 bases and J 4 bases; nucleotides not matched to a gene: 5. There are 14 residues in the CDR3. CDR1 is MNHNY, CDR2 SVGAGI, per germline (reference sequence).

The genes are TRBV6-6 and TRBJ2-2; 7 bases agree with TRBD1. This receptor was taken from a human donor in a cohort exposed to, infected with or recovered from COVID-19 (not recorded which). The donor label of this sample is uncertain. The sequenced sample consisted of PBMCs or T cells enriched from blood (not recorded which). CDR3: CASRKTGRTGELFF. CDR3 bases: TGTGCCAGCAGGAAGACAGGGCGCACCGGGGAGCTGTTTTTT.